These 20 T cell receptor beta chains originate from one sample sequenced in a study of shared clonotypes between healthy human individuals. Sequencing was performed with immunoSEQ multiplex PCR; in TCRdb, only in-frame clones are kept and a portion is missing. The data contain some 2 million clones, approximately 94% of them singletons. Naive CD8 cells lacked CD45RO and underwent positive selection for CCR7, leaving out terminally differentiated effector memory CD45RA+ cells. The specimen was naive CD8+ T cells sorted from blood. Receptors originate from a man aged 18 to 30 in good health.

In this sample, this clone turned up once. This sequence joins TRBV6-1 and TRBJ1-1; TRBD1 aligns across 8 bases. This CDR3 region has 13 residues. Germline lookup yields CDR1 MNHNS and CDR2 SASEGT. J lost 2 bases, V lost 8 bases, and 4 bases had no gene match. The CDR3 coding sequence is TGTGCCAGCCTTGGACAGGGTAACACTGAAGCTTTCTTT. Its protein product is CASLGQGNTEAFF.

The chain carries TRBV19 and TRBJ2-5; tentative D call: TRBD1 (5 bases). V lost 5 bases and J 4 bases, leaving 26 bases between the germline ends. The CDR3 consists of 18 residues. Germline CDR1 LNHDA, CDR2 SQIVND (reference sequence). The CDR3 protein is CASSFLDGRRGEGETQYF. The CDR3 DNA reads TGTGCCAGTAGTTTTTTGGACGGGCGTAGGGGTGAAGGAGAGACCCAGTACTTC.

This sequence joins TRBV6-1 and TRBJ2-7, with 11 nucleotides matching TRBD2. The CDR3 has 17 residues. V lost 3 bases, J lost 0 bases, and 7 bases stayed unmatched. The germline V gene has CDR1 MNHNS and CDR2 SASEGT. CDR3 sequence reads: CASSEELAGALSYEQYF. As DNA, the CDR3 is TGTGCCAGCAGTGAGGAACTAGCGGGGGCACTCTCCTACGAGCAGTACTTC.

The J gene is TRBJ1-5, the V gene TRBV25-1; possible D gene TRBD1, 6 bases. The germline V gene encodes CDR1 MGHDK and CDR2 SYGVNS. The CDR3 covers 14 residues. V was trimmed by 7 bases and J by 5 bases, leaving 15 bases between them. In nucleotides, the CDR3 is TGTGCCAGCACCGGAGGGGCAGGGGATCAGCCCCAGCATTTT. Translated: CASTGGAGDQPQHF. Variable domain in full (rest from reference TRBV25-1 and TRBJ1-5): EADIYQTPRYLVIGTGKKITLECSQTMGHDKMYWYQQDPGMELHLIHYSYGVNSTEKGDLSSESTVSRIRTEHFPLTLESARPSHTSQYLCASTGGAGDQPQHFGDGTRLSIL.

The chain carries TRBV7-9 and TRBJ1-1; D gene ambiguous. Germline CDR1 SEHNR, CDR2 FQNEAQ (reference sequence). The CDR3 has 14 amino acids. V lost 0 bases, J lost 8 bases, and 13 bases lay in between. The CDR3 sequence: CASSLASGTAEAFF. CDR3 nucleotide sequence: TGTGCCAGCAGCTTAGCGTCGGGAACGGCCGAAGCTTTCTTT. Full variable domain (missing parts from reference TRBV7-9 and TRBJ1-1): DTGVSQNPRHKITKRGQNVTFRCDPISEHNRLYWYRQTLGQGPEFLTYFQNEAQLEKSRLLSDRFSAERPKGSFSTLEIQRTEQGDSAMYLCASSLASGTAEAFFGQGTRLTVV.

This sequence joins TRBV7-2 and TRBJ2-7, with no clear D. Per germline, CDR1 SGHTA and CDR2 FQGNSA. The CDR3 contains 16 residues. V was clipped by 1 base and J by 0 bases, with 13 bases between them. DNA of the CDR3: TGTGCCAGCAGCTTAGGGGATCAGACCACCTCCTACGAGCAGTACTTC. Translation gives CASSLGDQTTSYEQYF.

The V and J genes are TRBV2 and TRBJ2-2; TRBD2 matches 7 bases. The germline gives CDR1 SNHLY, CDR2 FYNNEI. This CDR3 is built from 16 residues. Trimming at V came to 3 bases and at J to 1 base, leaving 5 bases not matched to a gene. CDR3 sequence: CASSDEGRGNTGELFF. CDR3 bases: TGTGCCAGCAGTGATGAGGGGAGGGGGAACACCGGGGAGCTGTTTTTT.

This clone came up once. The chain uses TRBV7-2 and TRBJ1-6; TRBD1 aligns across 11 bases. This CDR3 region has 15 residues. The trim removed 1 base at V and 10 bases at J, leaving 3 bases unmatched. From germline, CDR1 is SGHTA and CDR2 FQGNSA. The CDR3 coding sequence is TGTGCCAGCAGCTTAGGGGACAGGGGGACCTCACCCCTCCACTTT. It codes for CASSLGDRGTSPLHF. The full variable domain, its missing parts supplied by reference TRBV7-2 and TRBJ1-6, is GAGVSQSPSNKVTEKGKDVELRCDPISGHTALYWYRQSLGQGLEFLIYFQGNSAPDKSGLPSDRFSAERTGGSVSTLTIQRTQQEDSAVYLCASSLGDRGTSPLHFGNGTRLTVT.

V and J are TRBV28 and TRBJ2-5, with a tentative D call TRBD2 (5 bases). Germline loops: CDR1 MDHEN, CDR2 SYDVKM. The CDR3 covers 14 residues. Trimming cost V 5 bases and J 5 bases, with 15 bases left between them. Here the CDR3 DNA reads TGTGCCAGCAGTCATAAGATTTCGGGGGAGACCCAGTACTTC. Translation: CASSHKISGETQYF. The full variable domain, completed using reference TRBV28 and TRBJ2-5, is DVKVTQSSRYLVKRTGEKVFLECVQDMDHENMFWYRQDPGLGLRLIYFSYDVKMKEKGDIPEGYSVSREKKERFSLILESASTNQTSMYLCASSHKISGETQYFGPGTRLLVL.

J is TRBJ1-1 and V is TRBV15; D perhaps matches TRBD1 (6 bases). Between the trimmed V and J ends, which lost 3 bases and 4 bases, there was a span of 15 bases. This CDR3 has 15 residues. CDR1 and CDR2 (germline): LNHNV, YYDKDF (reference sequence). The CDR3 bases are TGTGCCACCAGCAGCCGGGACATGGGGTTCACTGAAGCTTTCTTT. It specifies CATSSRDMGFTEAFF.

As to this clone: This same CDR3 is encoded by further DNA sequences in the sample. This chain connects TRBV27 to TRBJ2-1, with D unresolved. Deletions cut 4 bases from V and 6 bases from J, with 4 bases between. Germline CDR1 is MNHEY and CDR2 is SMNVEV (reference sequence). There are 11 residues in the CDR3. The CDR3 nucleotides are TGTGCCAGCAGTTATGGCAATGAGCAGTTCTTC. It is translated as CASSYGNEQFF.

The chain is built from TRBV2 and TRBJ2-1, with 12 bases identical to TRBD2. The junction had 3 bases not matched to a gene; V was cut back by 1 base and J by 5 bases. From germline, CDR1 is SNHLY and CDR2 FYNNEI. The CDR3 is 16 amino acids. CDR3 amino acids: CASSEDRLAGDNEQFF. CDR3 nucleotide sequence: TGTGCCAGCAGTGAAGACCGACTAGCGGGAGACAATGAGCAGTTCTTC. The variable domain in full, with the rest retrieved from reference TRBV2 and TRBJ2-1, is EPEVTQTPSHQVTQMGQEVILRCVPISNHLYFYWYRQILGQKVEFLVSFYNNEISEKSEIFDDQFSVERPDGSNFTLKIRSTKLEDSAMYFCASSEDRLAGDNEQFFGPGTRLTVL.

This rearrangement joins TRBV29-1 to TRBJ2-7, with TRBD2 as a possible D gene (5 bases). There are 12 residues in the CDR3. From germline, CDR1 is SQVTM and CDR2 ANQGSEA. V lost 6 bases and J 2 bases, leaving 11 bases between the germline ends. Here the CDR3 reads CSVNLGTYEQYF. The DNA for the CDR3 is TGCAGCGTAAACCTCGGGACCTACGAGCAGTACTTC.

V and J are TRBV18 and TRBJ2-7; TRBD2 might be the D (6 bases). The CDR3 is made up of 15 amino acids. Trimming cost V 3 bases and J 2 bases, with 14 bases left between them. Looked up from germline, CDR1 is KGHSH and CDR2 is LQKENI. The CDR3 spells CASSPADGSPYEQYF. The DNA for the CDR3 is TGTGCCAGCTCACCGGCGGACGGGAGTCCCTACGAGCAGTACTTC.

This clone was seen only a few times. This sample also contains other DNA sequences that code for the same CDR3. The chain uses TRBV11-2 and TRBJ2-7, with D perhaps matching TRBD1 (5 bases). V shed 1 base and J shed 4 bases, with 11 bases lying between them. The germline CDR1 and CDR2 sequences are SGHAT and FQNNGV. CDR3 length equals 14 residues. CDR3 sequence (DNA): TGTGCCAGCAGCTTAGGGCAGGGTGGGTACGAGCAGTACTTC. Translating it yields CASSLGQGGYEQYF.

CDR3 amino acids: CASSYDFGLSYNEQFF. CDR3 DNA: TGTGCCAGCAGCTACGACTTCGGACTCTCCTACAATGAGCAGTTCTTC. V gene TRBV5-4 combines with J gene TRBJ2-1, with D possibly being TRBD2 (5 bases). The V end was cut by 3 bases, the J end by 0 bases, with 13 bases between. CDR1 is SGHNT, CDR2 YYREEE, per germline (reference sequence). The CDR3 sequence is 16 residues long.

The chain employs TRBV10-3 and TRBJ2-5; D gene unclear. The germline V gene encodes CDR1 ENHRY and CDR2 SYGVKD. This CDR3 contains 15 residues. Deletions cut 6 bases from V and 7 bases from J, with 21 bases between. In DNA form, the CDR3 reads TGTGCCATCAGCGACTGGGCCCACGGCGGCGGGACCCAGTACTTC. This gives the protein CAISDWAHGGGTQYF.

The V call is TRBV27, the J call TRBJ2-7; 8 bases align to TRBD2. The germline V gene has CDR1 MNHEY and CDR2 SMNVEV (reference sequence). The ends lost 0 bases at V and 2 bases at J; junction bases unmatched: 6. The CDR3 covers 16 residues. The CDR3 protein is CASSLSFQRGTYEQYF. The CDR3 coding sequence is TGTGCCAGCAGTTTATCCTTCCAGCGGGGGACCTACGAGCAGTACTTC.

The CDR3 nucleotides read TGTGCCAGCAGCTTGCAGGGGCGGGCCGAGCAGTACTTC. It codes for CASSLQGRAEQYF. V and J are TRBV7-9 and TRBJ2-7; TRBD1 might be the D (6 bases). Germline-derived CDR1 and CDR2 are SEHNR and FQNEAQ (reference sequence). V lost 3 bases and J 6 bases, leaving 12 bases between the germline ends. The CDR3 totals 13 residues.

V usage is TRBV30 and J usage is TRBJ2-5; 8 bases are shared with TRBD2. The CDR3 extends over 12 amino acids. The germline V gene has CDR1 GTSNPN and CDR2 SVGIG (reference sequence). Trimming took 3 bases from V and 5 from J; bases not matched to a gene: 2. The CDR3 sequence is CAWSGGVETQYF. The CDR3 coding sequence is TGTGCCTGGAGCGGGGGGGTGGAGACCCAGTACTTC.